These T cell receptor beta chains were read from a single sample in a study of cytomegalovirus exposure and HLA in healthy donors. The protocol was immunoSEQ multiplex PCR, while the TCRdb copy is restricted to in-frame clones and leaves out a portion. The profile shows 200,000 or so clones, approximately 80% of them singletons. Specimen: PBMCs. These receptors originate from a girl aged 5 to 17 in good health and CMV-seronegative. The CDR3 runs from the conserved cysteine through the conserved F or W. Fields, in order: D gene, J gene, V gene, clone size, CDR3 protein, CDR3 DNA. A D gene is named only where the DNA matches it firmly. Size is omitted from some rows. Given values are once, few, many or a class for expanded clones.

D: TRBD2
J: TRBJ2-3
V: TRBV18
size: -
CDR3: CASSPPLALAASTDTQYF
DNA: TGTGCCAGCTCACCACCCCTAGCACTAGCGGCAAGCACAGATACGCAGTATTTT

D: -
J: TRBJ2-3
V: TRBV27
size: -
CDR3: CASSFDYTGTQYF
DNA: TGTGCCAGCAGTTTTGACTATACCGGTACGCAGTATTTT

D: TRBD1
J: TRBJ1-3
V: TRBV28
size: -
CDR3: CASSSGQGPNTIYF
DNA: TGTGCCAGCAGTTCCGGACAGGGCCCCAACACCATATATTTT

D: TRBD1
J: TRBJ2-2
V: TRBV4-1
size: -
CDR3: CASSQVVGQGLFF
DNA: TGCGCCAGCAGCCAAGTTGTAGGACAGGGACTGTTTTTT

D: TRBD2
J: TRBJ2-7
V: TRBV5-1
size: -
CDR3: CASSRGGGGLARIYEQYF
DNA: TGCGCCAGCAGCCGGGGGGGTGGGGGACTAGCGAGGATATACGAGCAGTACTTC

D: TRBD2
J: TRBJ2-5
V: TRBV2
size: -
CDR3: CASSEALLGLAGWKETQYF
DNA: TGTGCCAGCAGTGAAGCGCTTCTGGGACTAGCGGGGTGGAAAGAGACCCAGTACTTC

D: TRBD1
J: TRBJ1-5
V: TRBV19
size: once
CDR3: CASSIGSTGLSNQPQHF
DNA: TGTGCCAGTAGTATAGGTTCGACAGGGCTTAGCAATCAGCCCCAGCATTTT

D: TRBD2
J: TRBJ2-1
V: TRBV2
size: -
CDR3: CARTERGELTYNEQFF
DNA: TGTGCCAGAACGGAGCGGGGGGAACTTACCTACAATGAGCAGTTCTTC

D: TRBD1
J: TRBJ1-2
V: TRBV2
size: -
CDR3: CASQAVTGAYGYTF
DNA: TGTGCCAGCCAGGCGGTTACAGGGGCCTATGGCTACACCTTC

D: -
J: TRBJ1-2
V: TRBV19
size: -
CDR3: CASSRTVLYGYTF
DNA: TGTGCCAGTAGTCGTACGGTTCTATATGGCTACACCTTC

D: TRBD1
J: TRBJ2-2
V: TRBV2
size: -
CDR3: CASSDWTGMNTGELFF
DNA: TGTGCCAGCAGTGATTGGACAGGAATGAACACCGGGGAGCTGTTTTTT

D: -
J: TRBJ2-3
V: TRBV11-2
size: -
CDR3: CASSLTTRLTDTQYF
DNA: TGTGCCAGCAGCTTAACCACTAGACTCACAGATACGCAGTATTTT

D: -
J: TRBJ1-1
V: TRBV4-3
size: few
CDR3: CASSQDHGGRTEAFF
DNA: TGCGCCAGCAGCCAAGATCACGGGGGACGGACTGAAGCTTTCTTT

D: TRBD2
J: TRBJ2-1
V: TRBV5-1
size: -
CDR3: CASSLGSGRADEQFF
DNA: TGCGCCAGCAGCTTGGGTAGCGGGAGGGCCGATGAGCAGTTCTTC

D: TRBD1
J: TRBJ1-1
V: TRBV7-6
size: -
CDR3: CASSLGTGNSKGLTLMNTEAFF
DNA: TGTGCCAGCAGCTTAGGGACAGGCAATTCTAAAGGCCTCACCCTCATGAACACTGAAGCTTTCTTT

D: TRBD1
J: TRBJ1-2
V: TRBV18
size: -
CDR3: CASSLPDRVHYGYTF
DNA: TGTGCCAGCTCACTCCCGGACAGGGTGCACTATGGCTACACCTTC

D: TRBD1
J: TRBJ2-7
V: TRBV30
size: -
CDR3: CAWRVGQGSYEQYF
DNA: TGTGCCTGGAGGGTGGGACAGGGCTCCTACGAGCAGTACTTC

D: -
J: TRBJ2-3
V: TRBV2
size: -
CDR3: CASSVRGAREDTQYF
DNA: TGTGCCAGCAGTGTCAGGGGGGCGAGAGAAGATACGCAGTATTTT

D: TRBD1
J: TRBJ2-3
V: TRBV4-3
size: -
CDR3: CASSPGTGSTDTQYF
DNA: TGCGCCAGCAGCCCCGGGACAGGGAGCACAGATACGCAGTATTTT

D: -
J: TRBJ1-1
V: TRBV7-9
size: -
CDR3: CASSLGATEAFF
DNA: TGTGCCAGCAGCTTAGGGGCCACTGAAGCTTTCTTT

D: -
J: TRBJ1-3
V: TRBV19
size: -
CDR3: CASILGRGGGNTIYF
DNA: TGTGCCAGTATCCTCGGACGAGGGGGTGGAAACACCATATATTTT

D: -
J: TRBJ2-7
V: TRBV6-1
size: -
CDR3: CASSTRQDQEQYF
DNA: TGTGCCAGCAGTACCCGACAGGATCAGGAGCAGTACTTC

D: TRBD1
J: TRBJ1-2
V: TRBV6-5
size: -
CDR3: CASSQGANRYGYTF
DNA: TGTGCCAGCAGTCAGGGGGCGAATCGCTATGGCTACACCTTC

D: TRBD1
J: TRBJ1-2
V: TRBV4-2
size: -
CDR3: CASSRDRGQGYGYTF
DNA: TGTGCCAGCAGCCGGGACAGGGGGCAAGGCTATGGCTACACCTTC

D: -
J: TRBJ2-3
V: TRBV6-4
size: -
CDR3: CASSQGSTDTQYF
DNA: TGTGCCAGCAGTCAGGGATCCACAGATACGCAGTATTTT

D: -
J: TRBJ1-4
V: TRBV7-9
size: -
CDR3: CASSAVMGASNEKLFF
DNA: TGTGCCAGCAGCGCAGTGATGGGGGCGTCTAATGAAAAACTGTTTTTT

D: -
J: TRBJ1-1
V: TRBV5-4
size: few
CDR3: CASSPPGQIKNTEAFF
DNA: TGTGCCAGCAGCCCTCCAGGACAGATAAAGAACACTGAAGCTTTCTTT

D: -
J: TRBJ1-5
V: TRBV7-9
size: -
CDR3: CASSGNREDVAQHF
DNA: TGTGCCAGCAGCGGTAACCGGGAGGACGTGGCCCAGCATTTT

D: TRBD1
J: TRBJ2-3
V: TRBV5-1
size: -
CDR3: CASSLGTGPRTDTQYF
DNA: TGCGCCAGCAGCCTGGGGACAGGGCCACGCACAGATACGCAGTATTTT